This is a list of T cell receptor beta chains from one sample in a study of T cell repertoires in cytomegalovirus infection. TCRdb re-called the reads through MiXCR, storing one row per CDR3 protein. The table lists roughly 760,000 distinct CDR3 sequences, 35% of them singletons. Sequences were obtained from PBMCs. These receptors all stem from a human donor in good health (CMV status not recorded). Some clones in this sample may be carry-over from other donors' samples. Each CDR3 is given with its conserved first and last residue. The order of the fields is CDR3 DNA, CDR3 protein, J gene, clone size, V gene, D gene. A D gene is named only where the DNA matches it firmly. Clone size appears in some rows only: once, few, many, or a class for an expanded clone.

DNA: TGTGCCACCACCCGGGAGGGGGGGGAGACCCAGTACTTC; CDR3: CATTREGGETQYF; J: TRBJ2-5; size: .; V: TRBV7-8; D: TRBD2
DNA: TGCGCCAGCAGCTCTTGGGGTAACAGGGGTAAAGATACGCAGTATTTT; CDR3: CASSSWGNRGKDTQYF; J: TRBJ2-3; size: once; V: TRBV5-1; D: TRBD1
DNA: TGTGCCAGTACCACCGGGGAGCTGTTTTTT; CDR3: CASTTGELFF; J: TRBJ2-2; size: .; V: TRBV7-9; D: .
DNA: TGCAGCGTTGAAGTAGGGGCGACCGGGGAGCTGTTTTTT; CDR3: CSVEVGATGELFF; J: TRBJ2-2; size: .; V: TRBV29-1; D: .
DNA: TGTGCCAGCAGCTTAGTCTGGCGGCTGCCCACAGATACGCAGTATTTT; CDR3: CASSLVWRLPTDTQYF; J: TRBJ2-3; size: many; V: TRBV7-2; D: .
DNA: TGTGCCAGTAGTATTGGGACTTGGGACAACGAAAATTACTATGGCTACACCTTC; CDR3: CASSIGTWDNENYYGYTF; J: TRBJ1-2; size: .; V: TRBV19; D: .
DNA: TGTGCCAGCAGTCCCCCCTTTTTACGGCGGACCTATGGCTACACCTTC; CDR3: CASSPPFLRRTYGYTF; J: TRBJ1-2; size: .; V: TRBV28; D: .
DNA: TGTGCCATCCGGGGCGGGGCTCAAGAGACCCAGTACTTC; CDR3: CAIRGGAQETQYF; J: TRBJ2-5; size: .; V: TRBV10-3; D: .
DNA: TGTGCCAGTAGTATTTCTCCAGGGCCCACCGGGGAGCTGTTTTTT; CDR3: CASSISPGPTGELFF; J: TRBJ2-2; size: few; V: TRBV19; D: .
DNA: TGTGCCAGCAGTTTAAGTAGCGGGGTGAGGAATGAGCAGTTCTTC; CDR3: CASSLSSGVRNEQFF; J: TRBJ2-1; size: .; V: TRBV28; D: TRBD2
DNA: TGTGCCAGCAGCCGTGAAGACAGGGTAAACATTCAGTACTTC; CDR3: CASSREDRVNIQYF; J: TRBJ2-4; size: many; V: TRBV7-9; D: TRBD1
DNA: TGTGCCACCAGCAGAGATTACAGCGGGAGGTCATATGAGCAGTACTTC; CDR3: CATSRDYSGRSYEQYF; J: TRBJ2-7; size: .; V: TRBV15; D: TRBD2
DNA: TGTGCCAGCACCCGGGGGGTGAACACTGAAGCTTTCTTT; CDR3: CASTRGVNTEAFF; J: TRBJ1-1; size: few; V: TRBV3-1; D: .
DNA: TGTGCCAGCAGGTTGACAGTTCCCAATCAGCCCCAGCATTTT; CDR3: CASRLTVPNQPQHF; J: TRBJ1-5; size: .; V: TRBV6-2/TRBV6-3; D: .
DNA: TGTGCCATCAGTGAAGACAGCGACAGGCGACCATATTCAGCCTATGGCTACACCTTC; CDR3: CAISEDSDRRPYSAYGYTF; J: TRBJ1-2; size: .; V: TRBV10-3; D: .
DNA: TGTGCCAGTAGTATAGTGGGGGAGGGCAATGAGCAGTTCTTC; CDR3: CASSIVGEGNEQFF; J: TRBJ2-1; size: few; V: TRBV19; D: TRBD2
DNA: TGTGCCAGCAGCCCTAGAGACGGGAGTGATTACAATGAGCAGTTCTTC; CDR3: CASSPRDGSDYNEQFF; J: TRBJ2-1; size: few; V: TRBV11-3; D: .
DNA: TGTGCCAGCAGTTTGCCGGGACTACACTACGAGCAGTACTTC; CDR3: CASSLPGLHYEQYF; J: TRBJ2-7; size: .; V: TRBV28; D: TRBD2
DNA: TGTGCCAGCAGCTCCCCAGGGGATCTCCAAGAGACCCAGTACTTC; CDR3: CASSSPGDLQETQYF; J: TRBJ2-5; size: .; V: TRBV11-2; D: .
DNA: TGTGCCAGCAGCTACGCTAGCGGGACCTACAATGAGCAGTTCTTC; CDR3: CASSYASGTYNEQFF; J: TRBJ2-1; size: many; V: TRBV7-2; D: TRBD2
DNA: TGTGCCAGCACGGCCTGGGTTAGGGGGGAGCTGTTTTTT; CDR3: CASTAWVRGELFF; J: TRBJ2-2; size: .; V: TRBV6-2/TRBV6-3; D: .
DNA: TGTGCCAGCAGCCAAGTGGGGCGACTACACTACGAGCAGTACTTC; CDR3: CASSQVGRLHYEQYF; J: TRBJ2-7; size: .; V: TRBV3-1; D: .
DNA: TGTGCCAGCAGCCTACCACGGGACGGCGTCTACGAGCAGTACTTC; CDR3: CASSLPRDGVYEQYF; J: TRBJ2-7; size: .; V: TRBV7-4; D: .
DNA: TGTGCCAGCAGTGGACCAGGGCGAGCATCCAAAAACATTCAGTACTTC; CDR3: CASSGPGRASKNIQYF; J: TRBJ2-4; size: .; V: TRBV28; D: .
DNA: TGCAGTGCTAGACCCGGTTCTGGAAACACCATATATTTT; CDR3: CSARPGSGNTIYF; J: TRBJ1-3; size: .; V: TRBV20-1; D: .
DNA: TGTGCCAGCAGCCAAGATCGGCTGGAGTCGGTAAACATTCAGTACTTC; CDR3: CASSQDRLESVNIQYF; J: TRBJ2-4; size: .; V: TRBV14; D: .
DNA: TGTGCCAGCAGCTTAGAACCCACGGACAGGAGCTCCTACAATGAGCAGTTCTTC; CDR3: CASSLEPTDRSSYNEQFF; J: TRBJ2-1; size: .; V: TRBV11-2; D: TRBD1
DNA: TGTGCCTTCGGAGGGGGCCGTTTTGGCGATGAGCAGTTCTTC; CDR3: CAFGGGRFGDEQFF; J: TRBJ2-1; size: .; V: TRBV28; D: .
DNA: TGTGCCAGCAGTGGTGGACACATACCGAACACTGAAGCTTTCTTT; CDR3: CASSGGHIPNTEAFF; J: TRBJ1-1; size: .; V: TRBV27; D: .
DNA: TGCAGTGCTAGCCCTGACAGGGGAAATCAGCCCCAGCATTTT; CDR3: CSASPDRGNQPQHF; J: TRBJ1-5; size: many; V: TRBV20-1; D: TRBD1
DNA: TGTGCCAGCAGCTTATATGAGCCCGGCGGCTACACCTTC; CDR3: CASSLYEPGGYTF; J: TRBJ1-2; size: once; V: TRBV7-9; D: .
DNA: TGTGCCAGCGCAGGGGTGGAGGACCTAGCCAAAAACATTCAGTACTTC; CDR3: CASAGVEDLAKNIQYF; J: TRBJ2-4; size: .; V: TRBV27; D: .
DNA: TGTGCCAGCAGCCAAGGGGTAATCGACAGGGTCGTCTACACCTTC; CDR3: CASSQGVIDRVVYTF; J: TRBJ1-2; size: many; V: TRBV4-2; D: TRBD1
DNA: TGTGCCAGCAGGTTACGGGACGGAGTCTCTGGGGCCAACGTCCTGACTTTC; CDR3: CASRLRDGVSGANVLTF; J: TRBJ2-6; size: few; V: TRBV7-6; D: .
DNA: TGTGCCAGCAGTGAATCTTTTTTCGATGGCGGCTACACCTTC; CDR3: CASSESFFDGGYTF; J: TRBJ1-2; size: .; V: TRBV2; D: .
DNA: TGCGCCAGCAGCGCCGGGGACCTGGTAATGGGAACCTTC; CDR3: CASSAGDLVMGTF; J: TRBJ1-2; size: many; V: TRBV5-1; D: .
DNA: TGTGCCATCAGTGGGTCCGGGACAGGGGGCTTTGAGACCCAGTACTTC; CDR3: CAISGSGTGGFETQYF; J: TRBJ2-5; size: .; V: TRBV10-3; D: TRBD1
DNA: TGCGCCAGCAGCATCAGGACAAAAAACACTGAAGCTTTCTTT; CDR3: CASSIRTKNTEAFF; J: TRBJ1-1; size: few; V: TRBV5-1; D: .
DNA: TGCAGCGTTGAAGGCATAGCGGGGGAGGTCTACGAGCAGTACTTC; CDR3: CSVEGIAGEVYEQYF; J: TRBJ2-7; size: .; V: TRBV29-1; D: TRBD2
DNA: TGTGCCAGCGGCGCGCTGGACAGGGGAGGTGAAAAACTGTTTTTT; CDR3: CASGALDRGGEKLFF; J: TRBJ1-4; size: .; V: TRBV7-8; D: TRBD1
DNA: TGTGCCAGCAGTTTGGTCAGCGTGAACACTGAAGCTTTCTTT; CDR3: CASSLVSVNTEAFF; J: TRBJ1-1; size: few; V: TRBV28; D: .
DNA: TGTGCCATCGGACAGGGGGTGAATGAGCAGTTCTTC; CDR3: CAIGQGVNEQFF; J: TRBJ2-1; size: .; V: TRBV12-3/TRBV12-4; D: TRBD1
DNA: TGTGCCAGCAGTGAAGGTTGGTCCTCGGGTACGCAGTATTTT; CDR3: CASSEGWSSGTQYF; J: TRBJ2-3; size: .; V: TRBV6-1; D: .
DNA: TGCAGTGCTAGTGTCTCGACAGCTAACTATGGCTACACCTTC; CDR3: CSASVSTANYGYTF; J: TRBJ1-2; size: .; V: TRBV20-1; D: .
DNA: TGTGCCAGCAGTGAAAGACCGTATGGCTACACCTTC; CDR3: CASSERPYGYTF; J: TRBJ1-2; size: .; V: TRBV2; D: .
DNA: TGTGCCAGCAGCCATAACCAGGGGAACACTGAAGCTTTCTTT; CDR3: CASSHNQGNTEAFF; J: TRBJ1-1; size: .; V: TRBV3-1; D: .
DNA: TGTGCCAGCAGGGGTAGTAGCAGTTCCTACAATGAGCAGTTCTTC; CDR3: CASRGSSSSYNEQFF; J: TRBJ2-1; size: many; V: TRBV7-9; D: .